One and the same sample provided the 14 T cell receptor beta chains below, sequenced in a study of blood T cell repertoires in COVID-19. The data were produced by immunoSEQ multiplex PCR, yet TCRdb's version contains in-frame clones alone and is incomplete. The sample holds 150,000 or so clones, roughly 88% seen once. The sequenced sample was peripheral blood. These receptors all come from a woman aged 60-75 years with COVID-19, enrolled during active disease.

A few counts support this clone. The V and J genes are TRBV18 and TRBJ2-5, with TRBD2 matching 12 bases. After removal of 3 bases from V and 2 bases from J, the junction contained 10 bases not matched to a gene. Germline-derived CDR1 and CDR2 are KGHSH and LQKENI. CDR3 length: 18 amino acids. CDR3 protein: CASSPQRLAGGNQETQYF. DNA of the CDR3: TGTGCCAGCTCACCCCAGCGGCTAGCGGGGGGGAATCAAGAGACCCAGTACTTC.

This clone was seen only a few times. V usage is TRBV7-2 and J usage is TRBJ1-6, with no clear D. This CDR3 is 15 amino acids long. Per the germline V gene, CDR1 is SGHTA and CDR2 is FQGNSA. V lost 0 bases, J lost 4 bases, and 7 bases lay in between. CDR3 DNA: TGTGCCAGCAGCTTAGCCGCCAGATATAATTCACCCCTCCACTTT. This sequence encodes CASSLAARYNSPLHF.

V is TRBV24-1 and J is TRBJ2-3, with 7 bases fitting TRBD1. The CDR3 contains 17 residues. V lost 3 bases, J lost 2 bases, and 10 bases stayed unmatched. Per the germline V gene, CDR1 is KGHDR and CDR2 is SFDVKD. Here the CDR3 reads CATSDPGTVRTTDTQYF. The CDR3, as DNA: TGTGCCACCAGTGATCCTGGGACAGTTAGGACCACAGATACGCAGTATTTT.

This chain uses TRBV2 with TRBJ1-2; the D gene is possibly TRBD1 (5 bases). Germline V gives CDR1 SNHLY, CDR2 FYNNEI. This CDR3 comprises 13 residues. The ends were cut back, 6 bases at V and 7 bases at J, with 15 bases in the middle. The CDR3 spells CASRGTGSGGYTF. CDR3 sequence (DNA): TGTGCCAGCAGAGGAACAGGCTCCGGTGGCTACACCTTC.

This chain links TRBV30 with TRBJ1-2; D may be TRBD1 (5 bases). CDR3 length: 12 residues. Deletions cut 0 bases from V and 4 bases from J, with 6 bases between. Germline CDR1 GTSNPN, CDR2 SVGIG (reference sequence). The CDR3 nucleotides are TGTGCCTGGAGTGTTGGGGCCTATGGCTACACCTTC. Translated, it gives CAWSVGAYGYTF.

V gene TRBV11-1 combines with J gene TRBJ1-2; D is undetermined. Trimming stripped 1 base from V and 1 base from J, with 13 bases between. This CDR3 comprises 16 residues. Germline V gene data show CDR1 as SGHAT and CDR2 as FQDESV (reference sequence). The CDR3 protein is CASSLVGSDHNYGYTF. Written as DNA, the CDR3 is TGTGCCAGCAGCTTAGTCGGGTCAGACCATAACTATGGCTACACCTTC.

This rearrangement joins TRBV7-9 to TRBJ2-5; D ambiguous. The CDR3 contains 15 residues. V was trimmed by 1 base and J by 1 base, leaving 10 bases between them. Germline V CDR1 and CDR2: SEHNR, FQNEAQ (reference sequence). Here the CDR3 DNA reads TGTGCCAGCAGCTTAGGAGGCGCCCCCCAAGAGACCCAGTACTTC. Translation gives CASSLGGAPQETQYF.

This chain links TRBV7-9 with TRBJ2-1, with D possibly matching TRBD2 (7 bases). The V end lost 5 bases, the J end lost 4 bases, and 15 bases lay between the germline ends. Germline loops: CDR1 SEHNR, CDR2 FQNEAQ (reference sequence). This CDR3 has 15 amino acids. The CDR3 DNA is TGTGCCAGCAGCCTCGCGGGGGCGGTATACAATGAGCAGTTCTTC. It specifies CASSLAGAVYNEQFF.

This clone has just a few counts. The J gene is TRBJ2-5, the V gene TRBV6-2 or TRBV6-3, with 9 bases identical to TRBD2. The V and J ends lost 5 bases and 4 bases, in that order; junction bases with no gene match: 8. The germline CDR1 and CDR2 sequences are MNHEY and SVGEGT. This CDR3 has 15 residues. The CDR3 reads CASSGPSGVGETQYF. CDR3 DNA sequence: TGTGCCAGCAGTGGGCCTAGCGGGGTGGGAGAGACCCAGTACTTC.

The chain employs TRBV3-1 (or the pseudogene TRBV3-2) and TRBJ1-4; maybe TRBD1 (5 bases). V lost 4 bases, J lost 11 bases, and 8 bases lay in between. Germline lookup yields CDR1 LGHDT and CDR2 YNNKEL (reference sequence). CDR3 size: 11 residues. CDR3 bases: TGTGCCAGCAGCCGCGGGGGGAAACTGTTTTTT. Its protein is CASSRGGKLFF.

This chain connects TRBV27 to TRBJ2-7, with 8 bases identical to TRBD2. Germline loops: CDR1 MNHEY, CDR2 SMNVEV (reference sequence). This CDR3 spans 13 amino acids. V lost 2 bases, J lost 6 bases, and 3 bases stayed unmatched. The CDR3 nucleotides are TGTGCCAGCAGTTTAGGGCTAGCGGGCGAGCAGTACTTC. Its translation is CASSLGLAGEQYF.

This sequence joins TRBV19 and TRBJ1-1; no firm D call. The CDR3 is 14 residues long. Germline values: CDR1 LNHDA, CDR2 SQIVND (reference sequence). V lost 6 bases to trimming and J lost 3 bases, with 14 bases between them. The CDR3 bases are TGTGCCAGTAGGCACCTTCAGATCCACACTGAAGCTTTCTTT. Translating it yields CASRHLQIHTEAFF.

The V and J genes are TRBV5-1 and TRBJ1-1; TRBD1 might be the D (5 bases). The CDR3 is 13 residues long. The V and J ends lost 2 bases and 5 bases respectively, with 10 bases between them. Germline CDR1 SGHRS, CDR2 YFSETQ. The chain's CDR3 is CASSLRRGTEAFF. CDR3 coding DNA: TGCGCCAGCAGCTTACGGCGGGGGACTGAAGCTTTCTTT.

The chain combines TRBV5-4 with TRBJ2-5; 9 nucleotides agree with TRBD1. Trimming at V came to 3 bases and at J to 5 bases, leaving 5 bases not matched to a gene. The CDR3 has 14 residues. CDR1 and CDR2 from the germline V gene are SGHNT and YYREEE (reference sequence). CDR3 DNA sequence: TGTGCCAGCAGCTCCACAGGGGGCGGGGAGACCCAGTACTTC. Protein: CASSSTGGGETQYF.